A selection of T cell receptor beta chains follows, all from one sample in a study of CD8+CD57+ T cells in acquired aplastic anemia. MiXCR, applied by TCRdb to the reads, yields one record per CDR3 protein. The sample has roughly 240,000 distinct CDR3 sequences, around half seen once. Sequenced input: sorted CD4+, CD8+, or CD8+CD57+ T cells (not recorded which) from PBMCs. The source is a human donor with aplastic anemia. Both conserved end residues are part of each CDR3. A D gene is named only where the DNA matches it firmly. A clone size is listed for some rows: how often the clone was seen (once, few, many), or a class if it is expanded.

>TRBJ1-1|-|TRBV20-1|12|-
CGAVDRFTEAFF
TGCGGTGCAGTCGACAGGTTCACTGAAGCTTTCTTT
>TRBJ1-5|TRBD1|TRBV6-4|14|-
CATRPNDRGQPQHF
TGTGCCACCCGCCCCAATGACAGGGGGCAGCCCCAGCATTTT
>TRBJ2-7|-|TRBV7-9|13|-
CASSPSRGYEQYF
TGTGCCAGCAGCCCCTCGAGGGGGTACGAGCAGTACTTC
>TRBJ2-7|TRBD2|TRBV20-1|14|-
CSAGAGTSSYEQYF
TGCAGTGCCGGCGCCGGGACTAGCTCCTACGAGCAGTACTTC
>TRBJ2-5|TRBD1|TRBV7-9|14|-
CASSWTGGGETQYF
TGTGCCAGCAGCTGGACAGGGGGGGGCGAGACCCAGTACTTC
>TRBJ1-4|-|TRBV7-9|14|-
CASSLDGSNEKLFF
TGTGCCAGCAGCCTGGACGGAAGCAACGAAAAACTGTTTTTT
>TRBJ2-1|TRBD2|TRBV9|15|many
CASSVGSGSLDEQFF
TGTGCCAGCAGCGTCGGTAGCGGGAGTCTCGATGAGCAGTTCTTC
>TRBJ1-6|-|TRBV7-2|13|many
CASSLVHGLPLHF
TGTGCCAGCAGCTTAGTCCATGGATTACCCCTCCACTTT
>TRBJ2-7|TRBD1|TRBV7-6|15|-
CASSPGQGVTTEQYF
TGTGCCAGCAGCCCCGGACAGGGGGTGACAACGGAGCAGTACTTC
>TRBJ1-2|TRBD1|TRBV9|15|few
CASSVVGQGARGYTF
TGTGCCAGCAGCGTAGTGGGACAGGGGGCGCGAGGCTACACCTTC
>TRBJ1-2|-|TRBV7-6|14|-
CASSPSPGRYGYTF
TGTGCCAGCAGCCCCTCGCCCGGGAGGTATGGCTACACCTTC
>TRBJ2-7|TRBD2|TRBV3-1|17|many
CASSQYRERGVMSEQYF
TGTGCCAGCAGCCAATATCGGGAGCGGGGGGTAATGAGCGAGCAGTACTTC
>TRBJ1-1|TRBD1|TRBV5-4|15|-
CASSFQGTGNTEAFF
TGTGCCAGCAGCTTTCAGGGGACAGGGAACACTGAAGCTTTCTTT
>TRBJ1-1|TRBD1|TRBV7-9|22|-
CASSLWNPPQREGTEVNTEAFF
TGTGCCAGCAGCTTATGGAACCCCCCCCAACGAGAAGGGACAGAAGTGAACACTGAAGCTTTCTTT
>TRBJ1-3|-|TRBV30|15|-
CAWDWGGGYGNTIYF
TGTGCCTGGGACTGGGGTGGGGGATACGGAAACACCATATATTTT
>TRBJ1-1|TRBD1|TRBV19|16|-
CASSIAVTGMNTEAFF
TGTGCCAGTAGTATAGCGGTGACAGGGATGAACACTGAAGCTTTCTTT
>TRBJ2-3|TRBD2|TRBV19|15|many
CASSIAGGFTDTQYF
TGTGCCAGTTCAATAGCGGGGGGGTTCACAGATACGCAGTATTTT
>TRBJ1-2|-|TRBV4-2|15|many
CASSQGIEGNYGYTF
TGTGCCAGCAGCCAAGGAATAGAGGGTAACTATGGCTACACCTTC
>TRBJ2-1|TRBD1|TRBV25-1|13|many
CASQTGQGDEQFF
TGTGCCAGCCAGACAGGGCAGGGCGATGAGCAGTTCTTC
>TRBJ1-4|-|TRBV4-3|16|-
CASSQAWLGGNEKLFF
TGCGCCAGCAGCCAAGCATGGCTGGGGGGAAATGAAAAACTGTTTTTT
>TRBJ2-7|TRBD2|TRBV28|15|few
CASSLLGTSGYEQYF
TGTGCCAGCAGTCTCCTCGGGACTAGCGGCTACGAGCAGTACTTC
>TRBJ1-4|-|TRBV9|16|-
CASSPLRVATNEELFF
TGTGCCAGCAGCCCCCTGAGAGTAGCAACTAATGAAGAACTGTTTTTT
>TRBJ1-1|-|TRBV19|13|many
CASSIVPDTEAFF
TGTGCCAGTAGTATCGTCCCAGACACTGAAGCTTTCTTT